What follows are 17 T cell receptor beta chains derived from one specimen sequenced in a study of cytomegalovirus exposure and HLA in healthy donors. It was with 60 Vbeta and 13 Jbeta primers that the PCR ran. Assay used: immunoSEQ multiplex PCR; TCRdb lists only in-frame clones, some missing. The table shows around 95,000 clones, with around four fifths occurring only once. Sequenced material: PBMCs. The origin of the receptors is a female donor in good health and CMV-seropositive.

This clone was found a few times. CDR3 sequence reads: CASSFRDRGTFYEQYF. The CDR3 DNA sequence: TGTGCCAGCAGCTTCCGGGACAGGGGGACTTTCTACGAGCAGTACTTC. V is TRBV5-4 and J is TRBJ2-7; 11 nucleotides match TRBD1. Germline V gene lookup returns CDR1 SGHNT and CDR2 YYREEE (reference sequence). The CDR3 is 16 amino acids. The V and J ends lost 2 bases and 3 bases, in that order; junction bases with no gene match: 7.

This clone showed up just a few times. V is TRBV6-6 and J is TRBJ1-1; tentative D call: TRBD1 (6 bases). The CDR3 is 14 residues long. In germline, CDR1 is MNHNY, CDR2 SVGAGI (reference sequence). The V gene lost 0 bases and the J gene lost 2 bases, with 7 bases spanning the gap. As DNA, the CDR3 is TGTGCCAGCAGTTACTCGGGACATAACACTGAAGCTTTCTTT. It yields the protein CASSYSGHNTEAFF.

V gene TRBV18 combines with J gene TRBJ1-6, with D perhaps matching TRBD1 (5 bases). Germline V gene sequence: CDR1 KGHSH, CDR2 LQKENI. This CDR3 contains 19 residues. Trimming cost V 3 bases and J 9 bases, with 27 bases left between them. Here the CDR3 DNA reads TGTGCCAGCTCACCCCGCGGAGGGGCTGGGTCCCGTATAGGTTCACCCCTCCACTTT. Amino acid sequence: CASSPRGGAGSRIGSPLHF.

The chain combines TRBV5-1 with TRBJ1-1; D gene ambiguous. Between the trimmed V and J ends, which lost 0 bases and 5 bases, there was a span of 11 bases. This CDR3 region has 14 residues. The germline CDR1 and CDR2 sequences are SGHRS and YFSETQ. The CDR3 loop reads CASSLEGRTTEAFF. Written as DNA, the CDR3 is TGCGCCAGCAGCTTGGAAGGGAGGACGACTGAAGCTTTCTTT.

The J gene is TRBJ1-2, the V gene TRBV27, with 8 nucleotides matching TRBD1. The V gene end was trimmed by 4 bases and the J gene end by 6 bases; junction bases not matched to a gene: 7. Germline lookup yields CDR1 MNHEY and CDR2 SMNVEV (reference sequence). The CDR3 runs 14 residues. CDR3 amino acids: CASSYRTGTDGYTF. As DNA, the CDR3 is TGTGCCAGCAGTTATCGGACAGGGACTGATGGCTACACCTTC.

V gene TRBV14 combines with J gene TRBJ2-7, with TRBD2 matching over 9 bases. CDR3 size: 14 residues. V shed 4 bases and J 4 bases; nucleotides not matched to a gene: 5. CDR1 SGHDN and CDR2 FVKESK come from the germline V gene. CDR3 region: CASSPAGGPYEQYF. CDR3 sequence (DNA): TGTGCCAGCAGCCCCGCGGGGGGGCCGTACGAGCAGTACTTC.

The rearrangement links TRBV28 to TRBJ2-4, with a possible D match to TRBD2 (5 bases). The CDR3 contains 12 residues. V lost 5 bases, J lost 8 bases, and 10 bases lay in between. Per germline, CDR1 MDHEN and CDR2 SYDVKM. The chain's CDR3 is CASSVLRDIQYF. The CDR3 DNA reads TGTGCCAGCAGTGTGCTGCGGGACATTCAGTACTTC.

This clone has a handful of counts. Here the CDR3 reads CASSVAYLDTQYF. CDR3 DNA: TGTGCCAGCAGCGTAGCTTATCTGGATACGCAGTATTTT. The chain employs TRBV9 and TRBJ2-3; D is unresolved. Trimming took 0 bases from V and 6 from J, leaving 8 bases between them. The CDR3 is made up of 13 amino acids. Germline lookup yields CDR1 SGDLS and CDR2 YYNGEE.

The CDR3 DNA reads as TGTGCCAGCAGTTTTCGACATGCCTCTGGGGCCAACGTCCTGACTTTC. Its translation: CASSFRHASGANVLTF. The rearrangement links TRBV27 to TRBJ2-6, with D unresolved. The CDR3 extends over 16 amino acids. The germline V and J ends were trimmed by 3 bases and 0 bases, with 9 bases remaining between them. Germline loops: CDR1 MNHEY, CDR2 SMNVEV (reference sequence).

The chain recombines TRBV6-5 with TRBJ2-7; TRBD1 agrees at 9 bases. The CDR3 is made up of 15 amino acids. V was pared by 2 bases and J by 5 bases, with 7 bases of the junction left unmatched. CDR1 and CDR2 from the germline V gene are MNHEY and SVGAGI. The CDR3 sequence is CASSYAGTGSDEQYF. The CDR3 DNA reads TGTGCCAGCAGTTACGCCGGGACAGGGAGCGACGAGCAGTACTTC.

The chain carries TRBV25-1 and TRBJ2-5; TRBD1 aligns across 7 bases. The CDR3 covers 14 residues. Germline V CDR1 and CDR2: MGHDK, SYGVNS. With 7 bases clipped from V and 1 base from J, the junction kept 6 bases outside the gene matches. The CDR3: CASNARDSQETQYF. DNA for the CDR3: TGTGCCAGCAACGCTCGGGACAGCCAAGAGACCCAGTACTTC.

The chain links TRBV7-9 to TRBJ2-1, with D perhaps TRBD2 (5 bases). Deletions cut 5 bases from V and 6 bases from J, with 17 bases between. Germline V lookup: CDR1 SEHNR, CDR2 FQNEAQ (reference sequence). The CDR3 totals 15 residues. CDR3 region: CASSPPGVARNEQFF. DNA of the CDR3: TGTGCCAGCAGCCCGCCCGGGGTAGCCCGCAATGAGCAGTTCTTC.

The chain recombines TRBV11-2 with TRBJ2-2, with 11 bases matching TRBD1. V trimming: 3 bases; J trimming: 5 bases; junction bases outside the gene matches: 5. Germline assignment: CDR1 SGHAT and CDR2 FQNNGV. This CDR3 region has 16 residues. The CDR3 here is CASSFGTGGGTGELFF. CDR3 nucleotides: TGTGCCAGCAGCTTCGGGACAGGGGGAGGAACCGGGGAGCTGTTTTTT.

The rearrangement uses TRBV6-1 and TRBJ1-2, with 8 nucleotides matching TRBD1. The length of the CDR3 is 13 residues. The V gene's germline CDR1 is MNHNS and CDR2 SASEGT. J lost 4 bases, V lost 4 bases, and 2 bases had no gene match. This chain's CDR3 is CASSVQGAYGYTF. In DNA form, the CDR3 reads TGTGCCAGCAGTGTTCAGGGGGCCTATGGCTACACCTTC.

The chain uses TRBV6-5 and TRBJ2-2; 7 bases fit TRBD1. The CDR3 extends over 13 amino acids. Germline V lookup: CDR1 MNHEY, CDR2 SVGAGI. The trim removed 6 bases at V and 7 bases at J, leaving 5 bases unmatched. CDR3 nucleotides: TGTGCCAGCAGGAACAGGGGTATCGGGGAGCTGTTTTTT. As protein: CASRNRGIGELFF.

The rearrangement joins TRBV2 to TRBJ1-1, with 10 bases matching TRBD1. V was pared by 7 bases and J by 6 bases, with 8 bases of the junction left unmatched. Germline loops: CDR1 SNHLY, CDR2 FYNNEI. CDR3 length: 14 amino acids. The chain's CDR3 is CASIRQGAGAEAFF. In nucleotides, the CDR3 is TGTGCCAGCATCAGACAGGGGGCTGGGGCTGAAGCTTTCTTT.

In DNA, the CDR3 is TGCAGCGTTGTCGGACAGGGTTTCGATGAGCAGTTCTTC. Its protein is CSVVGQGFDEQFF. This chain joins TRBV29-1 and TRBJ2-1, with TRBD1 matching 8 bases. This CDR3 is 13 amino acids long. V lost 4 bases, J lost 8 bases, and 7 bases stayed unmatched. CDR1 is SQVTM and CDR2 is ANQGSEA in the germline V gene.